What follows describes a single T cell receptor beta chain. The data derive from a study of beta chain features in type 1 diabetes. About the research overall: There were 107,917,701 sorted cells examined across all samples.

The entirety of the isolated RNA underwent reverse transcription, so expressed TCRB transcripts were sequenced. Data came from immunoSEQ multiplex PCR; TCRdb stores just in-frame clones and leaves some out. The sample gives about 360,000 clones, roughly 12% of which show up once; around 0.015% is in the top ten. V lost 2 bases to trimming and J lost 3 bases, with 8 bases between them. Looked up from germline, CDR1 is MGHDK and CDR2 is SYGVNS. The CDR3 has 14 residues. The chain couples TRBV25-1 to TRBJ1-3; a possible D gene is TRBD1 (6 bases). Sequencing used naive CD4+ T cells from blood. This sequence was found in a man younger than 35 in good health. The CDR3 protein is CASSERTVGNTIYF. CDR3 sequence (DNA): TGTGCCAGCAGTGAACGGACAGTTGGAAACACCATATATTTT.